Listed below are T cell receptor beta chains from one sample, sequenced in a study of siplizumab effects on memory and regulatory T cells. Method: immunoSEQ multiplex PCR; TCRdb's copy keeps in-frame clones and lacks some. This table has about 100,000 clones, around 92% appearing once. The sample consisted of CD4+ T cells sorted from blood. Source of these receptors: a human donor in good health. CDR3s include the opening cysteine and the closing phenylalanine or tryptophan. D genes are given only for firm matches. A row's size may be missing; if present it is once, few, many or a size class.

d_call,j_call,v_call,clone_size,cdr3_nt,cdr3_aa
NA,TRBJ1-2,TRBV6-5,NA,TGTGCCAGCTGTTTGTCGGGGGCCCTTAACTATGGCTACACCTTC,CASCLSGALNYGYTF
TRBD2,TRBJ2-5,TRBV19,NA,TGTGCCAGTAGTAAGCGGGGGGGCCTAGAGACCCAGTACTTC,CASSKRGGLETQYF
NA,TRBJ2-1,TRBV4-1,NA,TGCGCCAGCAGCCAAGACGGGGGTTTCGGGAATGAGCAGTTCTTC,CASSQDGGFGNEQFF
TRBD2,TRBJ2-3,TRBV4-3,NA,TGCGCCAGCAGCCAAGTAGTGGTTAGCCCGGGAATACTAGCGGCCACGGATACGCAGTATTTT,CASSQVVVSPGILAATDTQYF
TRBD2,TRBJ2-3,TRBV11-2,NA,TGTGCCAGCAAAGGGAGCCGGGGGGTGCCAGATACGCAGTATTTT,CASKGSRGVPDTQYF
NA,TRBJ1-2,TRBV6-1,NA,TGTGCCAGCAGTGGCAGACTTGACCGGGGCTACACCTTC,CASSGRLDRGYTF
NA,TRBJ1-6,TRBV28,NA,TGTGCCAGCAGTTTCTCGGGGGCACCCCTCCACTTT,CASSFSGAPLHF
TRBD1,TRBJ2-3,TRBV2,NA,TGTGCCAGCAGCCCTGGACAGGGGGCAGGAGATACGCAGTATTTT,CASSPGQGAGDTQYF
TRBD1,TRBJ2-3,TRBV6-1,NA,TGTGCCAGCGAGGGACAGGGAGGGTCAGATACGCAGTATTTT,CASEGQGGSDTQYF
TRBD2,TRBJ2-3,TRBV5-1,NA,TGCGCCAGCTACGAGGAGCGGGGGGGCTCAGATACGCAGTATTTT,CASYEERGGSDTQYF
NA,TRBJ1-1,TRBV6-5,few,TGTGCCAGCATTTACAACACTGAAGCTTTCTTT,CASIYNTEAFF
NA,TRBJ1-1,TRBV5-6,NA,TGTGCCAGCAGCTTGCGGGACATCACTGAAGCTTTCTTT,CASSLRDITEAFF
TRBD1,TRBJ1-1,TRBV29-1,NA,TGCAGCGTCTGCAGGGGGCAGGGCACTGAAGCTTTCTTT,CSVCRGQGTEAFF
TRBD1,TRBJ2-7,TRBV7-2,NA,TGTGCCAGCAGCATTCAGGGACAGGGCGCCTACGAGCAGTACTTC,CASSIQGQGAYEQYF
TRBD1,TRBJ2-7,TRBV11-3,NA,TGTGCCACCGGGACAGGGGAAGGGGAGCAGTACTTC,CATGTGEGEQYF
TRBD2,TRBJ2-5,TRBV5-1,NA,TGCGCCAGCAGCTCCGGGACTAGCGGGGGGGTGGAGACCCAGTACTTC,CASSSGTSGGVETQYF
NA,TRBJ1-4,TRBV4-1,NA,TGCGCCAGCAGCCCGCAGGGGCGAACTAATGAAAAACTGTTTTTT,CASSPQGRTNEKLFF
NA,TRBJ2-2,TRBV30,once,TGTGCCTGGAGTGTTAACACCGGGGAGCTGTTTTTT,CAWSVNTGELFF
TRBD1,TRBJ2-2,TRBV6-1,NA,TGTGCCAGCAGTGACTGGGGACAGGGCCGGACCGGGGAGCTGTTTTTT,CASSDWGQGRTGELFF
NA,TRBJ2-3,TRBV5-4,NA,TGTGCCAGCAGCGGGGGCGGCGCGAGTGATACGCAGTATTTT,CASSGGGASDTQYF
NA,TRBJ2-5,TRBV7-2,NA,TGTGCCAGCAGCCACGGGGGAGCGGCGCCTAGGACCCAGTACTTC,CASSHGGAAPRTQYF
NA,TRBJ1-5,TRBV10-3,NA,TGTGCCATCAGGGGAGGGGGACAGCCCCAGCATTTT,CAIRGGGQPQHF
NA,TRBJ2-7,TRBV7-6,NA,TGTGCCAGCAGCTTAGGAGGTCGGGGCGAGCAGTACTTC,CASSLGGRGEQYF
TRBD2,TRBJ2-3,TRBV10-1,NA,TGCGCCAGCAGTGTACTAGCGGGGGACACAGATACGCAGTATTTT,CASSVLAGDTDTQYF
TRBD2,TRBJ2-1,TRBV6-5,NA,TGTGCCAGCAGGAGCGGGGGGGGACACAATGAGCAGTTCTTC,CASRSGGGHNEQFF
NA,TRBJ1-6,TRBV5-1,NA,TGCGCCAGCAGCTCAGCTAGCTCCTATAATTCACCCCTCCACTTT,CASSSASSYNSPLHF
TRBD1,TRBJ1-4,TRBV11-2,NA,TGTGCCAGCAGCCCCCGATACGACGGACAGGTAGACAAGAAACTGTTTTTT,CASSPRYDGQVDKKLFF
NA,TRBJ2-5,TRBV4-3,NA,TGCGCCAGCAGCCAAGAGGGGCGGGGACAAGAGACCCAGTACTTC,CASSQEGRGQETQYF
NA,TRBJ1-1,TRBV6-5,NA,TGTGCCAGCAGTTCGCTCCAGAACACTGAAGCTTTCTTT,CASSSLQNTEAFF
TRBD1,TRBJ2-3,TRBV19,NA,TGTGCCAACAGAGGACAGGGGGACACAGATACGCAGTATTTT,CANRGQGDTDTQYF
NA,TRBJ2-7,TRBV7-3,NA,TGTGCCAGCAGCCCCTCGAGGGGGGGGGCCTACGAGCAGTACTTC,CASSPSRGGAYEQYF
NA,TRBJ1-3,TRBV27,NA,TGTGCCAGCAGGCCCACAGCTTCTGGAAACACCATATATTTT,CASRPTASGNTIYF
NA,TRBJ2-3,TRBV7-7,NA,TGTGCCAGCAGCCGCAGCGGCGGGACAGATACGCAGTATTTT,CASSRSGGTDTQYF
TRBD2,TRBJ2-7,TRBV4-2,NA,TGTGCCAGCAGCCAAGAAGTAATAGCGGGGGGGGTCTACGAGCAGTACTTC,CASSQEVIAGGVYEQYF
NA,TRBJ2-7,TRBV10-3,NA,TGTGCCATCAGTGAACTCAGGGGATCGGGGCAGTACTTC,CAISELRGSGQYF
NA,TRBJ2-1,TRBV9,NA,TGTGCCAGCAGCGTAGTCCCCAGCTACAATGAGCAGTTCTTC,CASSVVPSYNEQFF
NA,TRBJ2-7,TRBV7-9,NA,TGTGCCAGCAGCTTAGAGACCTTTAGTATCTACGAGCAGTACTTC,CASSLETFSIYEQYF
NA,TRBJ1-3,TRBV6-5,NA,TGTGCCAGCAGAGGGGACTCCTCTGGAAACACCATATATTTT,CASRGDSSGNTIYF
NA,TRBJ1-2,TRBV12-2,NA,TGTGCAAGTCGCTTAGGAGGGTCTGGACAGGCGAACTATGGCTACACCTTC,CASRLGGSGQANYGYTF
NA,TRBJ1-6,TRBV25-1,once,TGTGCCAGCAGTCGAAGAACCTCCTATAATTCACCCCTCCACTTT,CASSRRTSYNSPLHF
NA,TRBJ1-5,TRBV19,once,TGTGCCAGTAGTAACAGGGACCGCAATCAGCCCCAGCATTTT,CASSNRDRNQPQHF
TRBD2,TRBJ2-3,TRBV7-2,NA,TGTGCCAGCAGCTTAGGCGGGGGGTACACAGATACGCAGTATTTT,CASSLGGGYTDTQYF